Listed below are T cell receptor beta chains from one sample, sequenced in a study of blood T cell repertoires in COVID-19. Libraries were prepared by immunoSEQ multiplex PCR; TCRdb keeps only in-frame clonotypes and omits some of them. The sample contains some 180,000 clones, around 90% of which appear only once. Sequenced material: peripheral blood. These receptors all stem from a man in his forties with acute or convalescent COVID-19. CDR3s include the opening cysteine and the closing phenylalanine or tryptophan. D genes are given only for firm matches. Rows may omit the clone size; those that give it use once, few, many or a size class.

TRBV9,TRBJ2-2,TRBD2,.,CASSGGLAGGTTGELFF,TGTGCCAGCAGCGGAGGACTAGCGGGGGGGACCACCGGGGAGCTGTTTTTT
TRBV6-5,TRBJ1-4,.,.,CASSVTGSNEKLFF,TGTGCCAGCAGCGTAACAGGGAGTAATGAAAAACTGTTTTTT
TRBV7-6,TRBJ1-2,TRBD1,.,CASSSGTGAFYGYTF,TGTGCCAGCAGCTCGGGGACAGGGGCTTTCTATGGCTACACCTTC
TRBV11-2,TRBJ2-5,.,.,CASSLDRSADQETQYF,TGTGCCAGCAGCTTAGATCGTTCGGCGGACCAAGAGACCCAGTACTTC
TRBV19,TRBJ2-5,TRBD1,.,CASSITATGGWETQYF,TGTGCCAGTAGTATAACCGCCACAGGGGGCTGGGAGACCCAGTACTTC
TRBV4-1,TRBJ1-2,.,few,CASSQEVVAGGRLGYTF,TGCGCCAGCAGCCAAGAAGTCGTCGCCGGGGGGCGCCTCGGCTACACCTTC
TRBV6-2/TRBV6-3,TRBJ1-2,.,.,CASSAGTSYGYTF,TGTGCCAGCAGTGCCGGGACAAGCTATGGCTACACCTTC
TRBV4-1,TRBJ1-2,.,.,CASSQTRAGGYTF,TGCGCCAGCAGCCAAACGCGGGCGGGAGGCTACACCTTC
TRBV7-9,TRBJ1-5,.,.,CASSLGAGLYSNQPQHF,TGTGCCAGCAGCTTAGGGGCAGGACTGTATAGCAATCAGCCCCAGCATTTT
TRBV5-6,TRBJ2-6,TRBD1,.,CASSEGQPPSGANVLTF,TGTGCCAGCAGCGAGGGACAGCCGCCCTCTGGGGCCAACGTCCTGACTTTC
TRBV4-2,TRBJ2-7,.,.,CASSQERAGCYEQYF,TGTGCCAGCAGCCAAGAACGGGCAGGGTGCTACGAGCAGTACTTC